The clone carrying this T cell receptor beta chain occurred many times. The sample is drawn from a study of regulatory T cells in long-lasting Graves disease. As for time point: newly diagnosed GD, antithyroid drugs for less than 3 months. Researchers made the TCR library from RNA that was extracted from PBMCs. Under American Thyroid Association guidelines, Graves' disease was diagnosed. CDR3-region Arm-PCR and iRepertoire HTBI primers produced the TCR beta libraries. TCRdb ran MiXCR on the multiplex PCR reads and lists one entry per CDR3 protein. The table records 350,000 to 550,000 distinct CDR3 sequences, approximately 15% of them present only once. V lost 1 base, J lost 4 bases, and 19 bases lay in between. Per germline, CDR1 KGHSH and CDR2 LQKENI. This CDR3 region has 17 residues. These same records also appear under a second study, on T cells in Graves' hyperthyroidism and ophthalmopathy. That report notes: TCR CDR3 underwent first-round RT-PCR with the HTBI primer set.

The source material was peripheral blood mononuclear cells (PBMCs), sampled at new diagnosis, from a patient treated with antithyroid drugs. The V and J genes are TRBV18 and TRBJ1-1; perhaps TRBD1 as D (6 bases). This receptor was identified in a woman in her 30s with Graves disease. In nucleotides, the CDR3 is TGTGCCAGCTCACCACTCCTACTTGGGACAACAAGCACTGAAGCTTTCTTT. Protein product: CASSPLLLGTTSTEAFF.